The present entry profiles one T cell receptor (beta chain) with its context. The data stem from a study of blood T cell repertoires in COVID-19. Overall study context: Samples of COVID-19 (acute and convalescent) were obtained from the United States, Italy and Spain. Sources were T cells, B-cell-depleted T cells, or PBMCs; the material itself was cDNA or gDNA.

TCRdb keeps only in-frame clones here, not all; method: immunoSEQ multiplex PCR. The sample carries under 300,000 clones, nearly 90% recorded once. The CDR3 covers 15 residues. Trimming shortened V by 2 bases and J by 0 bases, and 7 bases separated the two germline ends. Germline V lookup: CDR1 MNHEY, CDR2 SVGAGI. The receptor was isolated from a woman in her thirties with acute or convalescent COVID-19. The sample taken for sequencing was peripheral blood. The chain couples TRBV6-5 to TRBJ1-4, with D maybe TRBD1 (5 bases). The CDR3 DNA sequence: TGTGCCAGCAGTTACGGGGGGGCAACTAATGAAAAACTGTTTTTT. Translation: CASSYGGATNEKLFF.